These T cell receptor beta chains were read from a single sample in a study of cytomegalovirus exposure and HLA in healthy donors. Profiled with immunoSEQ multiplex PCR; TCRdb holds only in-frame clones, not every one. Of roughly 200,000 clones in the sample, 75% to 80% were seen once. Input material: PBMCs. The receptor source for this set is a woman younger than 45 in good health and CMV-seropositive. CDR3s include the opening cysteine and the closing phenylalanine or tryptophan. The D gene is left open where the match is weak. Not every row has a clone size; where given, it reads once, few, many or a size class.

J gene,clone size,V gene,D gene,CDR3 DNA,CDR3 protein
TRBJ2-2,few,TRBV13,TRBD2,TGTGCCAGCAGTTCCCAGCGGGAGTCCGCCGGGGAGCTGTTTTTT,CASSSQRESAGELFF
TRBJ2-1,-,TRBV29-1,TRBD2,TGCAGCGTTGAAGGACTAGCGGGGCACAATGAGCAGTTCTTC,CSVEGLAGHNEQFF
TRBJ1-2,-,TRBV5-1,-,TGCGCCAGCAGCTTGGTCATAGCTGAGGAGGGCTACACCTTC,CASSLVIAEEGYTF
TRBJ2-2,-,TRBV5-1,-,TGCGCCAGCAGCTTTTTGGGGAGGCCCGGCACCGGGGAGCTGTTTTTT,CASSFLGRPGTGELFF
TRBJ1-3,-,TRBV15,-,TGTGCCACCAGCAGAGATAAAGGGGCAGGAAACACCATATATTTT,CATSRDKGAGNTIYF
TRBJ1-5,-,TRBV2,TRBD1,TGTGCCAGCAGCAAGGAAGGGGGCGGGCAGCCCCAGCATTTT,CASSKEGGGQPQHF
TRBJ1-2,few,TRBV6-1,-,TGTGCCAGCAGTGAAAACGCAGAGACTGTCAACTATGGCTACACCTTC,CASSENAETVNYGYTF
TRBJ1-2,-,TRBV6-1,TRBD1,TGTGCCAGCAGTTCTGGGACAGGGGGAGGCTACACCTTC,CASSSGTGGGYTF
TRBJ2-3,-,TRBV7-2,TRBD2,TGTGCCAGCAGCTTAGGGACTAGCGGGAGGGCAGATACGCAGTATTTT,CASSLGTSGRADTQYF
TRBJ2-7,few,TRBV25-1,-,TGTGCCAGCAGGACAGCCTACGAGCAGTACTTC,CASRTAYEQYF
TRBJ1-1,-,TRBV30,TRBD1,TGTGCCTGGAGTGCCCCAGGGGGCGCCCGGACTGAAGCTTTCTTT,CAWSAPGGARTEAFF
TRBJ1-2,-,TRBV6-1,-,TGTGCCAGCAGCTCGCGGGCTAACTATGGCTACACCTTC,CASSSRANYGYTF
TRBJ2-1,few,TRBV11-2,-,TGTGCCAGCAGCCCTGACCCAGGAGGGAATGAGCAGTTCTTC,CASSPDPGGNEQFF
TRBJ1-5,-,TRBV6-1,TRBD1,TGTGCCAGCAGTGATCTGGGACAGGGAAATCAGCCCCAGCATTTT,CASSDLGQGNQPQHF
TRBJ2-3,-,TRBV4-1,TRBD2,TGCGCCAGCAGCCAAGATGGGGCGGGAGAACCAGATACGCAGTATTTT,CASSQDGAGEPDTQYF
TRBJ1-2,-,TRBV28,TRBD1,TGTGCCAGCAGTTCTCCGGGACAGGGGGGATTCTATGGCTACACCTTC,CASSSPGQGGFYGYTF
TRBJ2-2,-,TRBV28,-,TGTGCCAGCAGTCTTAACACCGGGGAGCTGTTTTTT,CASSLNTGELFF
TRBJ1-1,-,TRBV4-2,TRBD1,TGTGCCAGCAGCCACCTTGACAGGGACAACACTGAAGCTTTCTTT,CASSHLDRDNTEAFF
TRBJ1-5,-,TRBV28,TRBD1,TGTGCCAGCAGTTTACCGGGACAGGCCGTATTTGTCAATCAGCCCCAGCATTTT,CASSLPGQAVFVNQPQHF
TRBJ1-2,once,TRBV9,-,TGTGCCAGCAGCGTAGAGGGAGGATTTAGCCCATATGGCTACACCTTC,CASSVEGGFSPYGYTF
TRBJ1-5,-,TRBV28,TRBD1,TGTGCCAGCAGCAGGGGGCGTCGTCAGCCCCAGCATTTT,CASSRGRRQPQHF
TRBJ1-3,-,TRBV5-1,-,TGCGCCAGCAGCTTCCAGGGCCTGACCTCTGGAAACACCATATATTTT,CASSFQGLTSGNTIYF
TRBJ2-7,once,TRBV11-2,TRBD2,TGTGCCAGCAGCCGGAGGGCTAGCGGGGACTACGAGCAGTACTTC,CASSRRASGDYEQYF
TRBJ1-1,few,TRBV30,-,TGTGCCCGCGCCGGGACAAACCCCACTGAAGCTTTCTTT,CARAGTNPTEAFF
TRBJ1-1,-,TRBV19,-,TGTGCCAGTAGTCCCCCGGAGGAAGCTTTCTTT,CASSPPEEAFF
TRBJ2-1,once,TRBV7-2,-,TGTGCCAGCAGCTTAGCGTACGGGAGTCGGAGTGAGCAGTTCTTC,CASSLAYGSRSEQFF
TRBJ2-1,-,TRBV4-2,-,TGTGCCAGCAGCCAAGGATCGGGTGACTCCACTAGTGAGCAGTTCTTC,CASSQGSGDSTSEQFF
TRBJ1-3,-,TRBV5-4,-,TGTGCCAGCAGTCCCTACAGTGGAAACCCTGGAAACACCATATATTTT,CASSPYSGNPGNTIYF
TRBJ2-1,-,TRBV19,TRBD1,TGTGCCAGTAGTATTGACAGGGGCGATTACAATGAGCAGTTCTTC,CASSIDRGDYNEQFF
TRBJ2-5,-,TRBV7-2,-,TGTGCCAGCAGCTTAGGTAATCAAGAGACCCAGTACTTC,CASSLGNQETQYF
TRBJ1-2,-,TRBV28,-,TGTGCCAGCAGTACTACCTCGGAAGGCCCAGACACCTTC,CASSTTSEGPDTF
TRBJ1-1,-,TRBV6-5,TRBD1,TGTGCCAGCAGTTACCTACAGGGGAGAGGTGAAGCTTTCTTT,CASSYLQGRGEAFF
TRBJ1-2,-,TRBV6-1,-,TGTGCCAGCAGTGAAGCCCGACAGCTTAACTATGGCTACACCTTC,CASSEARQLNYGYTF
TRBJ1-3,-,TRBV28,-,TGTGCCAGCCCTTCCCCCTGGAAGACAGACTCTGGAAACACCATATATTTT,CASPSPWKTDSGNTIYF
TRBJ2-2,-,TRBV21-1,-,TGTGCCAGCAGCAAAGGATGGGCGGGAGGTCTGACCGGGGAGCTGTTTTTT,CASSKGWAGGLTGELFF
TRBJ1-4,-,TRBV11-2,-,TGTGCCAGCAGCTTCCTTGAAAAACTGTTTTTT,CASSFLEKLFF
TRBJ1-5,-,TRBV19,TRBD1,TGTGCCAGTAGCCACCCTAGGACAGGACTTAATCAGCCCCAGCATTTT,CASSHPRTGLNQPQHF
TRBJ2-2,-,TRBV15,-,TGTGCCACCAGCAGAGAGGACATATCGAACACCGGGGAGCTGTTTTTT,CATSREDISNTGELFF
TRBJ2-2,once,TRBV5-1,TRBD1,TGCGCCAGCAGCAATCAGGGGGCAAAGGGGGAGCTGTTTTTT,CASSNQGAKGELFF
TRBJ1-1,-,TRBV18,-,TGTGCCAGCTCCCCCAGCGCAGGGACTGAAGCTTTCTTT,CASSPSAGTEAFF
TRBJ2-1,-,TRBV28,-,TGTGCCAGCAGTTCCTACCCAGGGCCCATTAAGATCAATGAGCAGTTCTTC,CASSSYPGPIKINEQFF
TRBJ1-1,-,TRBV28,-,TGTGCCAGCAGTTTACAGGGATCCTTCGTGGCTTTCTTT,CASSLQGSFVAFF
TRBJ2-7,-,TRBV5-4,TRBD1,TGTGCCAGCAGCTTGACAGGGGGTGAGCAGTACTTC,CASSLTGGEQYF